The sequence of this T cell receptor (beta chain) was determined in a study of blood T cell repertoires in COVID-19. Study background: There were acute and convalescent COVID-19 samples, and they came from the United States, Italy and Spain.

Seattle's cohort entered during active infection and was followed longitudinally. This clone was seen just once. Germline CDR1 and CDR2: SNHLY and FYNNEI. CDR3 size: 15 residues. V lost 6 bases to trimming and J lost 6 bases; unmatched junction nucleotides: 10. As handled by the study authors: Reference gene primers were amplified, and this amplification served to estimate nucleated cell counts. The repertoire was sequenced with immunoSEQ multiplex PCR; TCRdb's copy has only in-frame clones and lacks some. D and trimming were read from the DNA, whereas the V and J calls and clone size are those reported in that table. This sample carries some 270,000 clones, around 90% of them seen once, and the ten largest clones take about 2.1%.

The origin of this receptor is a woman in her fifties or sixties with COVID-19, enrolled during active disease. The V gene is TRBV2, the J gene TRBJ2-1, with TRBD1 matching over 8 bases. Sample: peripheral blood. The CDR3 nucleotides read TGTGCCAGCAGGCCAGACAGGGGAGGTAGCAATGAGCAGTTCTTC. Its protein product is CASRPDRGGSNEQFF.